The sequence of this T cell receptor (beta chain) was determined in a study of blood T cell repertoires in COVID-19. About the study: From the United States, Italy and Spain came samples of acute and convalescent COVID-19. From T cells, B-cell-depleted T cells, or PBMCs came the material, which was cDNA or gDNA.

Per germline, CDR1 KGHDR and CDR2 SFDVKD. CDR3 length: 13 residues. V lost 5 bases and J lost 6, with 12 bases in between. This clone was recorded only once. Source study methods: Cell counts per sample came from amplifying reference gene primers. Sequenced by immunoSEQ multiplex PCR; TCRdb stores in-frame clones only, minus some. That table is the source of V, J and clone size, and D and trimming were worked out from the DNA. Of some 190,000 clones listed, 85% to 90% are singletons. The sequence was obtained from a woman aged 60-70 years with acute or convalescent COVID-19. The sequencing input was peripheral blood. The chain recombines TRBV24-1 with TRBJ1-2; a possible D gene is TRBD1 (5 bases). CDR3 sequence: CATSGGVWNGYTF. The CDR3, as DNA: TGTGCCACCAGTGGGGGGGTTTGGAATGGCTACACCTTC.